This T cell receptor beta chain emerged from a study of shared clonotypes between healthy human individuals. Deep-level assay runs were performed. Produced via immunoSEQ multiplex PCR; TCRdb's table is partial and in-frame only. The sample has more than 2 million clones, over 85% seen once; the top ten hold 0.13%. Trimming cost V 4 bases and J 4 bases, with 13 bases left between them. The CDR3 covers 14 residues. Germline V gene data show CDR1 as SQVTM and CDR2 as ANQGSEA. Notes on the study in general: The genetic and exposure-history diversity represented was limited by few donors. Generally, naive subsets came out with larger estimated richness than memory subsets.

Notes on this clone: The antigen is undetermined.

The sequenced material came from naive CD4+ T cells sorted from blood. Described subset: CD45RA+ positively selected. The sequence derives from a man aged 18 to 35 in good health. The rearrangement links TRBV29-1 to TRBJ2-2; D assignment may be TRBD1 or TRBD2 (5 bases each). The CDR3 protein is CSVASGHLTGELFF. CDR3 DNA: TGCAGCGTTGCTTCGGGGCACCTCACCGGGGAGCTGTTTTTT.